The next 15 T cell receptor beta chains were all read from a single sample in a study of T cells in localized non-small cell lung cancer. Clones were read by immunoSEQ multiplex PCR, and TCRdb kept only the in-frame ones, dropping some. Of around 29,000 clones listed, 78% are singletons. Material: peripheral blood, obtained before any cancer treatment. The receptors originated from a male donor aged 60 or older with stage II squamous cell lung carcinoma.

The gene calls are TRBV29-1 and TRBJ1-2; 9 nucleotides match TRBD1. Germline V CDR1 and CDR2: SQVTM, ANQGSEA. This CDR3 spans 15 amino acids. V gave up 4 bases and J gave up 1 base; unmatched junction bases: 7. The CDR3 DNA reads TGCAGCGTTGCGGGCCGGGACAGGGATAACTATGGCTACACCTTC. Its protein product is CSVAGRDRDNYGYTF.

This chain connects TRBV6-5 to TRBJ1-2; weak D call: TRBD1 (6 bases). The germline V gene has CDR1 MNHEY and CDR2 SVGAGI. The CDR3 has 12 residues. Trimming shortened V by 5 bases and J by 7 bases, and 11 bases separated the two germline ends. CDR3 sequence: CASSQGSGGYTF. In DNA form, the CDR3 reads TGTGCCAGCAGTCAGGGGTCGGGTGGCTACACCTTC.

V gene TRBV27 combines with J gene TRBJ2-7; the match to TRBD1 covers 7 bases. The germline CDR1 and CDR2 sequences are MNHEY and SMNVEV (reference sequence). Trimming cost V 0 bases and J 6 bases; bases outside gene matches: 2. The CDR3 covers 13 residues. The CDR3 coding sequence is TGTGCCAGCAGTTTATCGTGGGACAGCGAGCAGTACTTC. It is translated as CASSLSWDSEQYF.

The CDR3 sequence: CASSRGQHSYEQYF. The CDR3 coding sequence is TGTGCCAGTAGTCGTGGGCAACATTCATACGAGCAGTACTTC. The rearrangement joins TRBV19 to TRBJ2-7; D not resolved. The V end was cut by 5 bases, the J end by 4 bases, with 15 bases between. Germline assignment: CDR1 LNHDA and CDR2 SQIVND (reference sequence). The CDR3 contains 14 residues.

The chain employs TRBV5-1 and TRBJ2-3, with 8 positions matching TRBD2. This CDR3 is built from 15 residues. The germline V gene encodes CDR1 SGHRS and CDR2 YFSETQ. V dropped 4 bases and J dropped 0; count of bases not matched to a gene: 4. This CDR3 is CASSITSGSTDTQYF. The CDR3 DNA reads as TGCGCCAGCAGCATAACTAGCGGTAGCACAGATACGCAGTATTTT.

This chain joins TRBV5-1 and TRBJ1-1; D unresolved. CDR1 and CDR2 from the germline V gene are SGHRS and YFSETQ. The CDR3 has 15 amino acids. Trimming left V 0 bases short and J 1 base short, with 10 bases between. CDR3 DNA sequence: TGCGCCAGCAGCTTGGTCTCACAAACGAACACTGAAGCTTTCTTT. Protein: CASSLVSQTNTEAFF.

This clone was counted once. This chain joins TRBV29-1 and TRBJ1-2, with D maybe TRBD1 (5 bases). V lost 6 bases, J lost 2 bases, and 10 bases lay in between. The germline V gene encodes CDR1 SQVTM and CDR2 ANQGSEA. CDR3 length: 12 residues. CDR3 in DNA: TGCAGCGTCGTGACAGACAACTATGGCTACACCTTC. Protein: CSVVTDNYGYTF.

Ten or more counts support this clone. J is TRBJ2-7 and V is TRBV29-1; D is possibly TRBD1 (5 bases). CDR1 and CDR2 from the germline V gene are SQVTM and ANQGSEA. The V end was cut by 5 bases, the J end by 2 bases, with 13 bases between. The CDR3 consists of 13 residues. In nucleotides, the CDR3 is TGCAGCGTTCAGCTCCAGGGTACCTACGAGCAGTACTTC. This codes for CSVQLQGTYEQYF.

V is TRBV30 and J is TRBJ1-2; 7 bases agree with TRBD1. V lost 4 bases to trimming and J lost 5 bases; unmatched junction nucleotides: 10. The CDR3 extends over 14 amino acids. Germline values: CDR1 GTSNPN, CDR2 SVGIG (reference sequence). The CDR3 sequence is CAWTSKQGRYGYTF. The CDR3 nucleotides are TGTGCCTGGACCAGTAAACAGGGGAGATATGGCTACACCTTC.

There are a few counts of this clone. This chain joins TRBV5-4 and TRBJ1-2; D gene unclear. V dropped 4 bases and J dropped 0 bases, with 19 bases sitting between them. This CDR3 has 17 amino acids. Germline V gene lookup returns CDR1 SGHNT and CDR2 YYREEE (reference sequence). The DNA of the CDR3 is TGTGCCAGCAGCCCGTTTCCGGGCGCTCAGGCTAACTATGGCTACACCTTC. It yields the protein CASSPFPGAQANYGYTF.

This clone was observed a single time. The V and J genes are TRBV28 and TRBJ1-2; no clear D gene. CDR1 and CDR2 (germline): MDHEN, SYDVKM. There are 13 residues in the CDR3. Trimming stripped 4 bases from V and 3 bases from J, with 9 bases between. The CDR3 reads CASSSPDHYGYTF. In nucleotides, the CDR3 is TGTGCCAGCAGTTCACCGGACCACTATGGCTACACCTTC.

The chain has TRBV7-7 and TRBJ2-5; 8 nucleotides line up with TRBD2. With V trimmed by 1 base and J by 2 bases, 0 bases remained unmatched. The CDR3 is 14 amino acids. CDR1 and CDR2 from the germline V gene are SSHAT and FNYEAQ (reference sequence). The CDR3 DNA reads as TGTGCCAGCAGCTTAGGCGGGGGGCAAGAGACCCAGTACTTC. It codes for CASSLGGGQETQYF.

In DNA form, the CDR3 reads TGTGCCAGCAGTCCGACAGGCGTGTACGCTGAAGCTTTCTTT. It yields the protein CASSPTGVYAEAFF. The J gene is TRBJ1-1, the V gene TRBV6-4, with TRBD1 as a possible D gene (6 bases). CDR3 length equals 14 residues. V lost 5 bases to trimming and J lost 6 bases, with 16 bases between them. CDR1 is MRHNA, CDR2 SNTAGT, per germline.

The chain has TRBV4-2 and TRBJ2-1, with TRBD2 matching over 15 bases. Germline values: CDR1 LGHNA, CDR2 YNFKEQ. This CDR3 region has 16 residues. V lost 1 base, J lost 8 bases, and 3 bases stayed unmatched. CDR3 nucleotides: TGTGCCAGCAGCCAAGGGACTAGCGGGAGGGTCGATGAGCAGTTCTTC. Residues: CASSQGTSGRVDEQFF.

This clone has more than one count but fewer than ten. The J gene is TRBJ2-1, the V gene TRBV11-1; a weak D match, TRBD2 (5 bases). From germline, CDR1 is SGHAT and CDR2 FQDESV (reference sequence). This CDR3 comprises 15 residues. V was pared by 1 base and J by 6 bases, with 13 bases between. CDR3 region: CASSLDPSRGNEQFF. The CDR3 nucleotides read TGTGCCAGCAGCTTAGATCCCTCCCGGGGCAATGAGCAGTTCTTC.